The following is a T cell receptor (beta chain) sequence with its context. Its antigen remains unknown. This specimen comes from a study of cytomegalovirus exposure and HLA in healthy donors. Findings and caveats of the study: Under in vitro conditions, three CMV-associated chains were confirmed as specific for CMV antigens. Based on reports, TCR beta sequences accurately predicted HLA-A and HLA-B alleles for most subjects.

The CDR3 is 17 residues long. V shed 5 bases, J shed 8 bases, and the junction held 15 bases outside the gene matches. Germline V gives CDR1 SEHNR, CDR2 FQNEAQ (reference sequence). Primers included in the PCR were 60 Vbeta and 13 Jbeta primers. Libraries were prepared by immunoSEQ multiplex PCR; TCRdb keeps only in-frame clonotypes and omits some of them. The sample holds under 200,000 clones, approximately 83% seen once. The sequencing input was PBMCs. The receptor comes from a man between 18 and 29 years old in good health and CMV-seropositive. The V gene is TRBV7-9, the J gene TRBJ1-2, with TRBD1 matching 12 bases. In DNA form, the CDR3 reads TGTGCCAGCAGCGTTAGGGGACAGGGGGCTCAAGCAGAGGGCTACACCTTC. Protein sequence: CASSVRGQGAQAEGYTF.